This record looks at one T cell receptor (beta chain) sequence and its context. Assay: immunoSEQ multiplex PCR; the TCRdb copy retains only in-frame clones and omits some. The sample lists over 300,000 clones, 87% occurring once. These data originate in a study of blood T cell repertoires in COVID-19. Study overall: The analysed material was cDNA or gDNA that came from T cells, B-cell-depleted T cells, or PBMCs.

Recovered participants had two consecutive negative NP/OP PCR tests, healthcare professional clearance, or symptom resolution. The CDR3 consists of 13 residues. V lost 5 bases to trimming and J lost 5 bases, with 15 bases between them. Per the germline V gene, CDR1 is SQVTM and CDR2 is ANQGSEA. The chain has TRBV29-1 and TRBJ1-1; D may be TRBD1 (6 bases). The source of this sequence is a young woman who had recovered from COVID-19. Input material: PBMCs or T cells enriched from blood (not recorded which). The CDR3, as DNA: TGCAGCGTTCCTGGGGGGGCCCATACTGAAGCTTTCTTT. As protein: CSVPGGAHTEAFF. Using reference TRBV29-1 and TRBJ1-1 for the parts outside the CDR3, the full variable domain is SAVISQKPSRDICQRGTSLTIQCQVDSQVTMMFWYRQQPGQSLTLIATANQGSEATYESGFVIDKFPISRPNLTFSTLTVSNMSPEDSSIYLCSVPGGAHTEAFFGQGTRLTVV.